The 6 T cell receptor beta chains reported below all come from one sample, sequenced in a study of T cells in Graves' hyperthyroidism and ophthalmopathy. RNA transcripts provided the source from which TCR beta CDR3 regions were amplified. HTBI primers drove first-round RT-PCR of the TCR CDR3. MiXCR, applied by TCRdb to the multiplex PCR reads, yields one record per CDR3 protein. The sample includes approximately 640,000 distinct CDR3 sequences, approximately 42% of them seen just once. Sequencing was performed on peripheral blood or thyroid tissue (not recorded which). The receptors were gathered from an adult man with Graves' disease, either hyperthyroidism or ophthalmopathy (not recorded which).

This chain uses TRBV10-2 with TRBJ2-3; D ambiguous. The CDR3 runs 13 residues. Trimming left V 8 bases short and J 0 bases short, with 9 bases between. The germline CDR1 and CDR2 sequences are WSHSY and SAAADI. This chain's CDR3 is CASLTGSTDTQYF. Written as DNA, the CDR3 is TGCGCCAGCTTAACTGGGAGCACAGATACGCAGTATTTT.

Note on this clonotype: The junction differs from germline at one of its ends, possibly a read error. This chain connects TRBV7-9 to TRBJ1-5; D might be TRBD1 (6 bases). Germline V gene lookup returns CDR1 SEHNR and CDR2 FQNEAQ (reference sequence). The length of the CDR3 is 13 residues. Written as DNA, the CDR3 is TGTACCAGCAGCTTAGGGGGTTATCAGCCCCAGCATTTT. Translated: CTSSLGGYQPQHF.

In the case of this clonotype: A single base separates this from a much larger clone, so it may be a read error. The rearrangement uses TRBV15 and TRBJ2-5; 9 bases are a match to TRBD1. In germline, CDR1 is LNHNV, CDR2 YYDKDF (reference sequence). V dropped 5 bases and J dropped 4; count of bases not matched to a gene: 5. The CDR3 spans 14 residues. CDR3 region: CATSLGQGRETQYF. CDR3 DNA sequence: TGTGCCACCAGCCTGGGACAGGGACGAGAGACCCAGTACTTC. The full variable domain, in which reference TRBV15 and TRBJ2-5 provide the parts outside the CDR3, is DAMVIQNPRYQVTQFGKPVTLSCSQTLNHNVMYWYQQKSSQAPKLLFHYYDKDFNNEADTPDNFQSRRPNTSFCFLDIRSPGLGDTAMYLCATSLGQGRETQYFGPGTRLLVL.

This clonotype was found many times. The genes are TRBV7-9 and TRBJ1-6; maybe TRBD1 (5 bases). Trimming removed 5 bases at V and 12 bases at J, with 17 bases between. The CDR3 spans 14 residues. Germline V CDR1 and CDR2: SEHNR, FQNEAQ (reference sequence). CDR3 sequence (DNA): TGTGCCAGCAGCCGAGGGACCGCCCGTGAACCCCTCCACTTT. It encodes CASSRGTAREPLHF. The variable domain in full, with the rest retrieved from reference TRBV7-9 and TRBJ1-6, is DTGVSQNPRHKITKRGQNVTFRCDPISEHNRLYWYRQTLGQGPEFLTYFQNEAQLEKSRLLSDRFSAERPKGSFSTLEIQRTEQGDSAMYLCASSRGTAREPLHFGNGTRLTVT.

This clonotype was detected many times. This sequence joins TRBV19 and TRBJ1-5; no reliable D call. Germline V gene sequence: CDR1 LNHDA, CDR2 SQIVND (reference sequence). The V end was cut by 11 bases, the J end by 5 bases, with 13 bases between. The length of the CDR3 is 12 residues. CDR3 loop: CAGGSPYQPQHF. CDR3 bases: TGTGCCGGAGGGTCCCCCTATCAGCCCCAGCATTTT.

This clonotype has just a few counts. The chain uses TRBV9 and TRBJ1-3; possibly TRBD1 for D (6 bases). CDR1 SGDLS and CDR2 YYNGEE come from the germline V gene. V was cut by 5 bases and J by 4 bases, with 16 bases left in between. This CDR3 is 15 amino acids long. CDR3 residues: CASSLDRGRGNTIYF. The CDR3 DNA reads TGTGCCAGCAGTTTAGATCGGGGGCGAGGAAACACCATATATTTT.